The count of the clone carrying this TCR beta chain is one. Its antigen is not known. The sample belongs to a study of CD8+ T cells in alopecia areata. Across the whole study: Treated patients took oral tofacitinib at 5 to 10 mg twice daily. General study results and limits: Under tofacitinib, fewer expanded CD8+ clones appeared among the top 100 scalp clones. Persistence in scalp and blood during tofacitinib was observed for many expanded lesional clones.

This CDR3 has 13 amino acids. V was cut by 0 bases and J by 5 bases, with 10 bases left in between. Germline values: CDR1 SQVTM, CDR2 ANQGSEA. RNA extraction was followed by reverse transcription into cDNA, which acted as the sequencing template. Method: immunoSEQ multiplex PCR; TCRdb's copy keeps in-frame clones and lacks some. The sample consists of 200,000 to 250,000 clones, more than 55% of them appearing once. Treatment of the sample: oral pan-JAK inhibitor, 5-10 mg twice daily. Peripheral blood, together with lesional scalp punch biopsies, was collected from alopecia areata patients. The sequence was obtained from a human donor with alopecia areata. This chain joins TRBV29-1 and TRBJ1-1; D gene uncertain. Sequenced material: CD4+ T cells sorted from blood, taken between weeks 44 and 45, from a patient treated with tofacitinib. The CDR3 spells CSVEDPHVTEAFF. CDR3 in DNA: TGCAGCGTTGAAGATCCTCACGTGACTGAAGCTTTCTTT.